This TCR beta chain was sequenced in a study of blood T cell repertoires in COVID-19. Across the study: The origin of the acute and convalescent COVID-19 samples was the United States, Italy and Spain. T cells, B-cell-depleted T cells, or PBMCs provided the cDNA or gDNA that served as material.

In the original analysis: Cell counts per sample came from amplifying reference gene primers. Only in-frame clones appear in the TCRdb table, and some are missing; sequencing was by immunoSEQ multiplex PCR. The DNA was the basis for D and trimming; V, J and clone size are from that table. This sample has tens of thousands of clones, with around three quarters found just once. In its sample, this clone was seen a few times. The CDR3 loop spans 15 amino acids. The V end was cut by 2 bases, the J end by 9 bases, with 17 bases between. Germline CDR1 reads LNHDA; CDR2 reads SQIVND (reference sequence). This receptor was identified in a woman in her 70s with acute or convalescent COVID-19. The sequenced sample consisted of peripheral blood. V is TRBV19 and J is TRBJ2-1; perhaps TRBD2 as D (6 bases). The CDR3 region is CASSITPSVGAEQFF. CDR3 bases: TGTGCCAGTAGTATAACGCCTAGCGTTGGTGCTGAGCAGTTCTTC.